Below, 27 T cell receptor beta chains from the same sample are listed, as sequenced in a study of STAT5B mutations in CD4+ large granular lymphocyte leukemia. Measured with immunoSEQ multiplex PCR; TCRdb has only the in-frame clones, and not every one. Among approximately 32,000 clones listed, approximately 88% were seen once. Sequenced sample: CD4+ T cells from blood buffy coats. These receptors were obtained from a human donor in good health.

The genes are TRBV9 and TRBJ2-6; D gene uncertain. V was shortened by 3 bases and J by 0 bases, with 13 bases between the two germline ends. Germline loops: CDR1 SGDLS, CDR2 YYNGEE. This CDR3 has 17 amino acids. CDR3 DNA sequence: TGTGCCAGCAGCGGGACCGGGTCAAGCTCTGGGGCCAACGTCCTGACTTTC. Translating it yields CASSGTGSSSGANVLTF.

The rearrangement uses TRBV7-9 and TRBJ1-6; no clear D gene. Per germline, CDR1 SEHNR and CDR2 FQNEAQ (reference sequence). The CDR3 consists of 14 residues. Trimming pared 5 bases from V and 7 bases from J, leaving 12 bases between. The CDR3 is CASSARNWNSPLHF. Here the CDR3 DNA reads TGTGCCAGCAGCGCCAGGAATTGGAATTCACCCCTCCACTTT.

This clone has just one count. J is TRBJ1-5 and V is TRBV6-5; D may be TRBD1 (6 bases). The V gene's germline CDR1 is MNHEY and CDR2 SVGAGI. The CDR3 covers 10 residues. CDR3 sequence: CAEGGQPQHF. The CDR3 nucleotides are TGTGCTGAGGGGGGTCAGCCCCAGCATTTT.

CDR3 DNA: TGTGCCTGGAGTTATATAGGCGGCGGCTACACCTTC. Translation: CAWSYIGGGYTF. This chain uses TRBV30 with TRBJ1-2; no clear D gene. The CDR3 loop spans 12 amino acids. Trimming stripped 2 bases from V and 8 bases from J, with 12 bases between. Looked up from germline, CDR1 is GTSNPN and CDR2 is SVGIG (reference sequence).

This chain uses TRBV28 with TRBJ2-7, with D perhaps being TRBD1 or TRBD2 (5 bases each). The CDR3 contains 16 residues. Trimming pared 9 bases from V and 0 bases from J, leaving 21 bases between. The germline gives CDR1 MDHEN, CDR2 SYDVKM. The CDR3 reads CASSPWGTGSSYEQYF. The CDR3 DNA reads TGTGCCAGTAGCCCTTGGGGGACGGGAAGCTCCTACGAGCAGTACTTC.

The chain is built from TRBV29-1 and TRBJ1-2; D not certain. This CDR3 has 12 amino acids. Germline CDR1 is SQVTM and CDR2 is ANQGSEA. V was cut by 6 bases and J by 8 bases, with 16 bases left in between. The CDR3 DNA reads TGCAGCGTCTCATTAGCTGAATCCGGCTACACCTTC. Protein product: CSVSLAESGYTF.

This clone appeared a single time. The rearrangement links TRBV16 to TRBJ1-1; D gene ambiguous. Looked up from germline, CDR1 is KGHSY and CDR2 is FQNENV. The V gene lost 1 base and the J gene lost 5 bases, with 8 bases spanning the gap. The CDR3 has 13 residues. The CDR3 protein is CASSQLRETEAFF. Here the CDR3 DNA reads TGTGCCAGCAGCCAATTGAGGGAGACTGAAGCTTTCTTT.

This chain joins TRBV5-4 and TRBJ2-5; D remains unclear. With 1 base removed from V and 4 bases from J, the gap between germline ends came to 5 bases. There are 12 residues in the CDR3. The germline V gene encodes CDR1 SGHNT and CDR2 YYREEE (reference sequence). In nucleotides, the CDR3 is TGTGCCAGCAGCTTGCGGGTAGAGACCCAGTACTTC. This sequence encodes CASSLRVETQYF.

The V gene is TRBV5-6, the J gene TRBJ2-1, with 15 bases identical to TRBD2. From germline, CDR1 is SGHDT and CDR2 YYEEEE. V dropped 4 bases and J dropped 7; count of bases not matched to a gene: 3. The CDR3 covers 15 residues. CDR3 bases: TGTGCCAGCAGCCGGACTAGCGGGAGGGGAAATGAGCAGTTCTTC. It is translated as CASSRTSGRGNEQFF.

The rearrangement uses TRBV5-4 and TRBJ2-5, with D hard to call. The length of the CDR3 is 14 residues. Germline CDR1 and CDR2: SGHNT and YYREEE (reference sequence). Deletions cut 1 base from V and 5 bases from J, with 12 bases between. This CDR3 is CASSLFLGWETQYF. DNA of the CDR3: TGTGCCAGCAGCTTGTTCCTGGGCTGGGAGACCCAGTACTTC.

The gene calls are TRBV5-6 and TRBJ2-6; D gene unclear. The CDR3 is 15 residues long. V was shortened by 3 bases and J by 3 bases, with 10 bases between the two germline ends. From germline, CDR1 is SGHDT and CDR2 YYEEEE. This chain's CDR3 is CASSWGISGANVLTF. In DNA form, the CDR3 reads TGTGCCAGCAGCTGGGGTATAAGTGGGGCCAACGTCCTGACTTTC.

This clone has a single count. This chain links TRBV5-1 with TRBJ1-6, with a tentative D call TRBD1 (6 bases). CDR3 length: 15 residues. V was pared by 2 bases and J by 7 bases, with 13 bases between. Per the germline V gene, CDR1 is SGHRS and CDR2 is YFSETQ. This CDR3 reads CASSLRGDGNSPLHF. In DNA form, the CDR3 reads TGCGCCAGCAGCTTAAGGGGGGACGGCAATTCACCCCTCCACTTT.

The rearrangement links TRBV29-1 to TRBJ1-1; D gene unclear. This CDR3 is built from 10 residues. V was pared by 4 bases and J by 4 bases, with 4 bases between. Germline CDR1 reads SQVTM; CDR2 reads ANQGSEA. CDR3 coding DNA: TGCAGCGTTGTCGGCACTGAAGCTTTCTTT. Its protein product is CSVVGTEAFF.

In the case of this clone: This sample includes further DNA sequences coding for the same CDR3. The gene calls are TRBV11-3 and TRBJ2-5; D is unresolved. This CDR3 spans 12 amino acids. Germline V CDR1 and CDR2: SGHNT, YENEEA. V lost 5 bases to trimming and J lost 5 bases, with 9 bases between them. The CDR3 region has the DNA TGTGCCAGCAGCCTCGTCCGGGAGACCCAGTACTTC. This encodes CASSLVRETQYF.

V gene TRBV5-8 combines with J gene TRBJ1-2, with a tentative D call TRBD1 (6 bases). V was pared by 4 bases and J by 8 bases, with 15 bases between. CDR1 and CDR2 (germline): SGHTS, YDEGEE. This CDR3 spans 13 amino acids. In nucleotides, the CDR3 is TGTGCCAGCAGCAGGCAGGGGTTCGGAGGCTACACCTTC. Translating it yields CASSRQGFGGYTF.

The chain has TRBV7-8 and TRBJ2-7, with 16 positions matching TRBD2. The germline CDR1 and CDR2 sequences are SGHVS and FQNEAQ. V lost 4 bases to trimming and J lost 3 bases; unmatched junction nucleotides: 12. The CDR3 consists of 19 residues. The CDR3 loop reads CASSSSEGLAGGPVYEQYF. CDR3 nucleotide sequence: TGTGCCAGCAGCTCCTCGGAGGGACTAGCGGGGGGGCCTGTCTACGAGCAGTACTTC.

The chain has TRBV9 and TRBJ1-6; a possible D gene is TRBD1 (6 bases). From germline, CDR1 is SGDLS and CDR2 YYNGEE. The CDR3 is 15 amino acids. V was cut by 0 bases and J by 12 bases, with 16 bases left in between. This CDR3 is CASSVGATTGQPLHF. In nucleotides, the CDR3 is TGTGCCAGCAGCGTAGGAGCCACGACAGGTCAACCCCTCCACTTT.

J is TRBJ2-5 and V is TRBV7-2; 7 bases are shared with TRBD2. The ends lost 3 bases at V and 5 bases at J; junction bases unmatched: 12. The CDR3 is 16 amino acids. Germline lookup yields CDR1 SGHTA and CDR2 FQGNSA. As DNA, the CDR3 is TGTGCCAGCAGCTTCCGTCAGGGCGGGAGAAGGGAGACCCAGTACTTC. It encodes CASSFRQGGRRETQYF. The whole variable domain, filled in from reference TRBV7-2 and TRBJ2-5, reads GAGVSQSPSNKVTEKGKDVELRCDPISGHTALYWYRQSLGQGLEFLIYFQGNSAPDKSGLPSDRFSAERTGGSVSTLTIQRTQQEDSAVYLCASSFRQGGRRETQYFGPGTRLLVL.

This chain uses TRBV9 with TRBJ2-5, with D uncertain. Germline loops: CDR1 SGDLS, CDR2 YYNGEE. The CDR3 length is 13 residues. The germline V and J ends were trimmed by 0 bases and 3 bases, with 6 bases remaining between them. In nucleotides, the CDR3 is TGTGCCAGCAGCGTAGGGGCAGAAGAGACCCAGTACTTC. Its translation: CASSVGAEETQYF.

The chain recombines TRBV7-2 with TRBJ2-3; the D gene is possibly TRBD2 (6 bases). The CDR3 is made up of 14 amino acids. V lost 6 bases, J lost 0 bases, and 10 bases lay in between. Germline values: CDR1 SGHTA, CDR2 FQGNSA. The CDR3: CASRPGGSTDTQYF. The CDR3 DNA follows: TGTGCCAGCAGGCCCGGGGGAAGCACAGATACGCAGTATTTT.

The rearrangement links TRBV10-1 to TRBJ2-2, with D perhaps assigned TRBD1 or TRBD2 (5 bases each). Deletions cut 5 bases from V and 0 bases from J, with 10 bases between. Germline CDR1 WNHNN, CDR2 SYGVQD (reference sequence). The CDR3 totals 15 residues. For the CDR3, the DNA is TGCGCCAGCAGTCCCGGGACCGCGAACACCGGGGAGCTGTTTTTT. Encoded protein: CASSPGTANTGELFF.

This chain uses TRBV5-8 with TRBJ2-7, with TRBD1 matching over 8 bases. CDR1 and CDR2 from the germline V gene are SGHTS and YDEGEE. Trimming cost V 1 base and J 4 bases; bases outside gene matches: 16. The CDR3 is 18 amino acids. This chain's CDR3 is CASSLFWGRTGRIYEQYF. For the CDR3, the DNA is TGTGCCAGCAGCTTGTTTTGGGGAAGGACAGGGAGGATATACGAGCAGTACTTC.

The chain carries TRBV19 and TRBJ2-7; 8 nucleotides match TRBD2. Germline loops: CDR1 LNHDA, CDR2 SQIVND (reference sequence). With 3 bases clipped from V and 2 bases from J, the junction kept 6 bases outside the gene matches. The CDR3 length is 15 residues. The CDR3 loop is CASSMGRGAAYEQYF. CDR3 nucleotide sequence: TGTGCCAGTAGTATGGGGCGGGGGGCGGCCTACGAGCAGTACTTC.

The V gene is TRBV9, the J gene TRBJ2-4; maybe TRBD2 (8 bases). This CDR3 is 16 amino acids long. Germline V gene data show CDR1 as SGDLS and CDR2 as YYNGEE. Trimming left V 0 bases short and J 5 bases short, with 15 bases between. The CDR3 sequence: CASSVEAGDRENIQYF. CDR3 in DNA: TGTGCCAGCAGCGTAGAAGCGGGGGACAGAGAAAACATTCAGTACTTC. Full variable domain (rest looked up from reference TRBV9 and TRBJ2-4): DSGVTQTPKHLITATGQRVTLRCSPRSGDLSVYWYQQSLDQGLQFLIQYYNGEERAKGNILERFSAQQFPDLHSELNLSSLELGDSALYFCASSVEAGDRENIQYFGAGTRLSVL.

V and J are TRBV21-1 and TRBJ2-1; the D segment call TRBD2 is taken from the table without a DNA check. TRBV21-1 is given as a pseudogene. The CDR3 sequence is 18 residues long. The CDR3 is CASSGASRSWEGRNEQFF. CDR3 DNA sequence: TGTGCCAGCAGCGGGGCTTCTAGGTCGTGGGAGGGCAGGAATGAGCAGTTCTTC.

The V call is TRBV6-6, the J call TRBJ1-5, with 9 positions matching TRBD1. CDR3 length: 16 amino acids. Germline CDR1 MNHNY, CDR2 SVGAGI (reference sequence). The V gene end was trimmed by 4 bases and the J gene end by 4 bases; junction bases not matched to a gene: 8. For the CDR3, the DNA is TGTGCCAGCAGTTGGGAGGACAGGGGATGGAATCAGCCCCAGCATTTT. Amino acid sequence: CASSWEDRGWNQPQHF.

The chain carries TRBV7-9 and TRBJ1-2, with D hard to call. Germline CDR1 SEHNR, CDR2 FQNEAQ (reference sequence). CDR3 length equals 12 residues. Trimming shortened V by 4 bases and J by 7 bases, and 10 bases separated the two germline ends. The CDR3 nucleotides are TGTGCCAGCAGCTGGACGGGCGCTGGCTACACCTTC. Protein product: CASSWTGAGYTF.